Listed below are T cell receptor beta chains from one sample, sequenced in a study of T cell responses to AZD1222 COVID-19 vaccine. Produced via immunoSEQ multiplex PCR; TCRdb's table is partial and in-frame only. The sample has around 160,000 clones; 90% to 95% are singletons. Sequenced here: peripheral blood, sampled 28 days after the second AZD1222 dose. These TCRs come from an adult who received the AZD1222 COVID-19 vaccine. Each CDR3 is given with its conserved first and last residue. Fields, in order: D gene, V gene, clone size, J gene, CDR3 protein, CDR3 DNA. The D gene is left open where the match is weak. Size values are once, few and many counts, or a class for expanded clones, and some rows have none.

-	TRBV5-1	-	TRBJ2-5	CASSLDSQGTQYF	TGCGCCAGCAGCTTGGACAGCCAAGGGACCCAGTACTTC
-	TRBV4-2	-	TRBJ1-1	CASSQSGDTEAFF	TGTGCCAGCAGCCAATCAGGGGACACTGAAGCTTTCTTT
TRBD1	TRBV2	once	TRBJ1-2	CASSERQGGTGYTF	TGTGCCAGCAGTGAACGGCAGGGGGGAACTGGCTACACCTTC
-	TRBV2	-	TRBJ2-5	CASSEGPNEETQYF	TGTGCCAGCAGTGAAGGTCCTAACGAGGAGACCCAGTACTTC
-	TRBV21-1	-	TRBJ2-5	CASSLHGAKETQYF	TGTGCCAGCAGCCTACACGGGGCCAAAGAGACCCAGTACTTC
-	TRBV27	once	TRBJ1-4	CASSLGGLAEKLFF	TGTGCCAGCAGTTTGGGGGGCTTAGCCGAAAAACTGTTTTTT
TRBD2	TRBV4-2	once	TRBJ2-5	CASSRRTSGRAVETQYF	TGTGCCAGCAGCAGAAGGACTAGCGGGAGGGCCGTTGAGACCCAGTACTTC
-	TRBV6-5	once	TRBJ1-2	CASSYSRQTGGGYTF	TGTGCCAGCAGTTACTCCCGGCAGACGGGGGGTGGCTACACCTTC
TRBD2	TRBV6-5	-	TRBJ2-3	CASNPGLAGIDTQYF	TGTGCCAGCAACCCGGGACTAGCGGGAATAGATACGCAGTATTTT
-	TRBV19	-	TRBJ2-7	CASGLEYF	TGTGCCAGTGGGCTTGAGTACTTC
TRBD1	TRBV11-2	-	TRBJ2-1	CASSLEISRGRNEQFF	TGTGCCAGCAGCTTGGAAATTAGCAGGGGGCGCAATGAGCAGTTCTTC
-	TRBV6-5	-	TRBJ1-2	CASSNPPGQSYGYTF	TGTGCCAGCAGTAACCCCCCGGGACAATCTTATGGCTACACCTTC
TRBD2	TRBV11-2	-	TRBJ2-3	CASSRTSGGPRDTQYF	TGTGCCAGCAGCCGGACTAGCGGGGGCCCCAGAGATACGCAGTATTTT
-	TRBV4-1	-	TRBJ2-1	CASSQDRVRTDYNEQFF	TGCGCCAGCAGCCAAGATAGAGTTCGGACAGACTACAATGAGCAGTTCTTC
-	TRBV6-2/TRBV6-3	few	TRBJ2-7	CASSYPPGLPPGEQYF	TGTGCCAGCAGTTATCCACCCGGCCTACCCCCCGGCGAGCAGTACTTC
TRBD1	TRBV3-1/TRBV3-2	-	TRBJ2-2	CASRPTGGVGAGELFF	TGTGCCAGCAGACCCACAGGGGGAGTTGGAGCCGGGGAGCTGTTTTTT
-	TRBV6-4	-	TRBJ2-3	CASSLDGSTDTQYF	TGTGCCAGCAGCTTGGACGGGAGCACAGATACGCAGTATTTT
-	TRBV12-3/TRBV12-4	-	TRBJ1-1	CASSVRGNTEAFF	TGTGCCAGCAGCGTCAGGGGGAACACTGAAGCTTTCTTT
TRBD2	TRBV7-2	-	TRBJ2-2	CASSLLRGGGAGELFF	TGTGCCAGCAGCTTATTACGCGGGGGAGGGGCCGGGGAGCTGTTTTTT
TRBD1	TRBV5-4	-	TRBJ1-1	CASSPRQGLNTEAFF	TGTGCCAGCAGCCCGAGACAGGGCTTGAACACTGAAGCTTTCTTT
-	TRBV3-1/TRBV3-2	once	TRBJ2-2	CASSQGVGRPGELFF	TGTGCCAGCAGCCAGGGTGTGGGCAGGCCCGGGGAGCTGTTTTTT
-	TRBV28	-	TRBJ2-7	CASSLGGAGLYEQYF	TGTGCCAGCAGTTTAGGGGGGGCAGGACTCTACGAGCAGTACTTC
TRBD1	TRBV28	-	TRBJ1-2	CASSQRTGGGNYGYTF	TGTGCCAGCAGCCAAAGGACAGGGGGCGGTAACTATGGCTACACCTTC
TRBD1	TRBV28	-	TRBJ1-1	CASSSPPREGAKAFF	TGTGCCAGCAGTTCCCCTCCGCGTGAGGGGGCTAAAGCTTTCTTT
TRBD1	TRBV11-2	-	TRBJ2-7	CASSGQDRLSYEQYF	TGTGCCAGCAGCGGGCAGGACAGGCTCTCCTACGAGCAGTACTTC
TRBD1	TRBV27	-	TRBJ2-5	CARGPGTGKKETQYF	TGTGCCAGAGGACCTGGGACAGGGAAAAAAGAGACCCAGTACTTC
TRBD1	TRBV10-3	-	TRBJ1-1	CAISERTGEVEAFF	TGTGCCATCAGTGAGAGAACAGGGGAAGTTGAAGCTTTCTTT